This T cell receptor (beta chain) was recovered during a study of CXCR3-negative and CXCR3-positive naive CD8 T cells. General study results and limits: Researchers report that CXCR3-positive naive cells carry more hydrophobic TRB CDR3s than CXCR3-negative naive cells.

Preparation of TRB cDNA libraries relied on 5' RACE carrying UMI labels. TCRdb reprocessed the 5' RACE reads, keeping one entry per CDR3 protein, no DNA. Recorded for this sample: about 150,000 distinct CDR3 sequences. This CDR3 is 14 amino acids long. To note about this clonotype: The antigen is unknown.

Triplicate sorting captured approximately 290,000 cells each from every CD8+ T cell subset. The authors gated naive CD8+ T cells as CD45RO-CCR7+CD27+CD95-. J is TRBJ2-1 and V is TRBV12-3 or TRBV12-4. The source of this sequence is a human donor in good health. Some clones in this sample may be carry-over from other donors' samples. The sample comprised naive CXCR3+ CD8+ T cells from blood. Subset here: CD45RO-CCR7+CD27+CD95- naive CD8+ T cells expressing CXCR3 (TNR3+). CDR3 region: CASITGGYYNEQFF.